What follows describes a single T cell receptor (beta chain). Its cognate antigen has yet to be identified. No much larger clone exists at a distance of one base, and base qualities are not known. The CDR3 starts with the cysteine, ends with the phenylalanine, and has 14 residues. Only the CDR3 DNA is retained, 42 bases long and in frame from the first base. At the junction V is shortened by 6 bases and J by 5 bases, with 13 bases in between. The donors were about 40 Caucasian individuals from Russia, aged roughly 6 to 90 years, who were systemically healthy. Each donor gave approximately 9.4 milliliters of peripheral blood, drawn into EDTA-treated Vacutainer tubes. Ficoll-Paque density-gradient centrifugation was used to isolate PBMCs, with at least 6 million per sample. Total RNA was extracted from PBMCs with Trizol reagent, with at least 5.5 micrograms obtained per sample. The percentages of naive CD45RAhigh/CD27high T cells were determined by flow cytometry on a PBMC aliquot from every donor.

The sample originates from a study of blood T cells in healthy people across ages (dated by TCRdb to 2015 to 2017). Looking at the study overall: Template switching captured roughly one uniquely barcoded TCR beta cDNA molecule per two T cells in model experiments. To avoid experimental bias, donors of different ages were spread randomly across the sequencing lanes. Using deep sequencing normalized with unique cDNA molecular identifiers, the study measured how TCR beta repertoire diversity changes with age. The study analyzed two additional independent replicas of 1 million unique cDNA reads from the same blood draw for two donors, one aged 18 to 30 and one aged 80 or older. The donors were divided into four age groups: young (average around 17 years), middle-aged (roughly 40), aged (approximately 62) and long-lived (about 79). The study at large found these results: Because the CMV infection status of the donors was unknown, age-related changes in expanded clonotypes may potentially have been confounded. Compared with the aged group, the long-lived group had more naive CD4+ T cells, fewer expanded clones and increased TCR diversity, a pattern suggesting age selection. Because profiling used bulk unsorted PBMCs, naive and antigen-experienced compartments could not be compared conclusively. A strong correlation was found between observed TCR beta diversity and the percentage of naive T cells measured by flow cytometry. Estimates of total diversity from one million sequenced T cells were regarded as lower bounds and underestimates. As age increased, observed TCR beta diversity per million T cells dropped in a roughly linear way, and a significant reduction was already evident by age around 41.

The method was 5' RACE. TCRdb lists the instrument as Illumina HiSeq 2500. A second PCR of roughly 7 to 11 cycles was performed with a sample-barcoded 5' primer and a J-beta primer mix. A template-switch 5' adaptor carrying 12 random nucleotides introduced a unique molecular identifier onto each TCR beta cDNA molecule. Each sample yielded at least 2.5 million CDR3-containing paired-end reads. First-strand cDNA was synthesized from all RNA with the Mint cDNA synthesis kit, primed by a TRBC-specific oligonucleotide. Following uracil-DNA glycosylase treatment, all cDNA underwent a first 18-cycle PCR with the universal primers M1SS and BC2_uni_R. The authors' pipeline ran thus. Normalization of each sample was performed by random selection of 1 million high-quality reads, each carrying a distinct molecular identifier. Reads sharing molecular identifiers were discarded rather than binned into consensus sequences. MiTCR, set to a Q25 quality threshold and the strictest error-elimination algorithm, was used for CDR3 identification, clonotype clustering and error correction. A nonparametric unseen species model using Euler transformation provided a lower-bound estimate of total TCR beta diversity. The public reads were run again by TCRdb, first through fastp at Q25 and then through MiXCR, and only productive beta chains were kept. Each entry merges the rows of one CDR3 protein and shows their most common DNA and genes. It is TCRdb's table, rather than the study itself, that gives the V and J calls and clone size. The sample profile shows hundreds of thousands of distinct CDR3 sequences; 52% of them were found once. Together, the top ten hold about 13% of the sample.

The receptor comes from an elderly woman in good health. The chain joins TRBV12-3 or TRBV12-4 to TRBJ1-4; a tentative D call is TRBD1 (6 bases match). What was sequenced was blood. The nucleotides are TGTGCCAGCAGCTCCGACAGGAGCAATGAAAAACTGTTTTTT. This sequence encodes CASSSDRSNEKLFF.